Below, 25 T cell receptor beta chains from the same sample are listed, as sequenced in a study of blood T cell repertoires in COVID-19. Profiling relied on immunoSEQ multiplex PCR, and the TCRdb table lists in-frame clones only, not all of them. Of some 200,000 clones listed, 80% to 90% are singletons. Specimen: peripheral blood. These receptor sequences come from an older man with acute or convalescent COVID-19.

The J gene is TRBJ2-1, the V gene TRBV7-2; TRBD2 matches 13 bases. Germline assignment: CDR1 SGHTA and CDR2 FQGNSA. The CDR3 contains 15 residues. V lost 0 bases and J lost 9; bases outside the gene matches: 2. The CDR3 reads CASSLAGLAGAEQFF. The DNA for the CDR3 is TGTGCCAGCAGCTTAGCTGGACTAGCGGGAGCTGAGCAGTTCTTC.

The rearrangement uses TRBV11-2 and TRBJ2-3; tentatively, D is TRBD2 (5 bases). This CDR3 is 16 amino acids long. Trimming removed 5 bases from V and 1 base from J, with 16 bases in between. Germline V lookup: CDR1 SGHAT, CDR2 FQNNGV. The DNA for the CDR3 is TGTGCCAGCAGCCAATTACGAGGACTCCGCACAGATACGCAGTATTTT. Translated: CASSQLRGLRTDTQYF.

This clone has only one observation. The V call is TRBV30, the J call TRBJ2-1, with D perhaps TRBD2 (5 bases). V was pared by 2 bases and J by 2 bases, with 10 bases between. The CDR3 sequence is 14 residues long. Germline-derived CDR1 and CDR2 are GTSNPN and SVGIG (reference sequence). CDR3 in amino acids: CAWSIAGPYNEQFF. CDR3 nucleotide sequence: TGTGCCTGGAGTATTGCGGGTCCCTACAATGAGCAGTTCTTC.

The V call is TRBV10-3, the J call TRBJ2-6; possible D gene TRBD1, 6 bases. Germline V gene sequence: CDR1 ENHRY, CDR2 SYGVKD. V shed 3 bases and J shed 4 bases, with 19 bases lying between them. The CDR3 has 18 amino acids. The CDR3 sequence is CAISEVFLPGTGANVLTF. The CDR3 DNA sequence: TGTGCCATCAGTGAAGTATTCTTACCGGGGACAGGGGCCAACGTCCTGACTTTC.

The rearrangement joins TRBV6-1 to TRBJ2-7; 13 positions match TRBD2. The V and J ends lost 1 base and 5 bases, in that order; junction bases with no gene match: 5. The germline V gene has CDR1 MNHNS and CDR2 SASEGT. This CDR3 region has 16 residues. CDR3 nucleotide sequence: TGTGCCAGCAGTGAAGATTGGACTAGCGGGAGTGACGAGCAGTACGTC. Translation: CASSEDWTSGSDEQYV.

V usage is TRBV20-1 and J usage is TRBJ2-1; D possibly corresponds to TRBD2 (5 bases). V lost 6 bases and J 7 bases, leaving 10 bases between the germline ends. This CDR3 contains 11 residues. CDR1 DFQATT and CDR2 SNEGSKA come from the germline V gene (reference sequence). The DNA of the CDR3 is TGCAGTGCCCGGACTCGTAATGAGCAGTTCTTC. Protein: CSARTRNEQFF.

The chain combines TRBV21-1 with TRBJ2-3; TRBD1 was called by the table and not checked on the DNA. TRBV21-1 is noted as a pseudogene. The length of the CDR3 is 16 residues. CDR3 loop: CASSPRTAIGTDTQYF. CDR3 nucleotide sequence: TGTGCCAGCAGCCCGCGGACAGCAATAGGCACAGATACGCAGTATTTT.

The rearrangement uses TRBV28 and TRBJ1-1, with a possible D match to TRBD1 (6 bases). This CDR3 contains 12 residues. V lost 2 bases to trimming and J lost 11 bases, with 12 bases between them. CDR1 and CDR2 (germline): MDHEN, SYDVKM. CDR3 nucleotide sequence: TGTGCCAGCAGTTTACAGGGGCGCGGGGCTTTCTTT. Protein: CASSLQGRGAFF.

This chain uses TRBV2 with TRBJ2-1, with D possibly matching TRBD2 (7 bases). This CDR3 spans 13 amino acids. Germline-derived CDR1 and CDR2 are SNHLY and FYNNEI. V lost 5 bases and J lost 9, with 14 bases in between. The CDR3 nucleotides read TGTGCCAGCAGTAGCCGGGGGGCAATTGAGCAGTTCTTC. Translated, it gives CASSSRGAIEQFF.

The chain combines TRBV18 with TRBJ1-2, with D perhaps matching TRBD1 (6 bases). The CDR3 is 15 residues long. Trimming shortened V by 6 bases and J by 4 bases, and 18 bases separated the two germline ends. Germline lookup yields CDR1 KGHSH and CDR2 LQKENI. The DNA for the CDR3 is TGTGCCAGCTCCGAGGACAGACCATTAATCTATGGCTACACCTTC. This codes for CASSEDRPLIYGYTF.

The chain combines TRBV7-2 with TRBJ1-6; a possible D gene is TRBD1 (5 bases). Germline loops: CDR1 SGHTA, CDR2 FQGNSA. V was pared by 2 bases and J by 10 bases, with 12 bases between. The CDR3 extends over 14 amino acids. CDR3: CASSLQGSGSPLHF. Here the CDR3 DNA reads TGTGCCAGCAGCTTACAGGGTTCAGGATCACCCCTCCACTTT.

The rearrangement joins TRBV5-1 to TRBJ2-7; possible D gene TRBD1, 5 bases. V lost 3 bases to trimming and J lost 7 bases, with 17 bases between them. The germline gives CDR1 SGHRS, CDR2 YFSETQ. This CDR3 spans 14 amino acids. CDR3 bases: TGCGCCAGCAGCTCCTTCGACAGACCTTGGGAGCAGTACTTC. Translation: CASSSFDRPWEQYF.

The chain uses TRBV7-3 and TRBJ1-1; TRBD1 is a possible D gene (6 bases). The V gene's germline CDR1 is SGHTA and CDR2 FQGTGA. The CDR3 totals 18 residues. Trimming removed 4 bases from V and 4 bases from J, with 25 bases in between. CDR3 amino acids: CASSSRSGAGARSTEAFF. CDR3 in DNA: TGTGCCAGCAGCTCAAGGAGTGGAGCGGGGGCGCGTAGCACTGAAGCTTTCTTT.

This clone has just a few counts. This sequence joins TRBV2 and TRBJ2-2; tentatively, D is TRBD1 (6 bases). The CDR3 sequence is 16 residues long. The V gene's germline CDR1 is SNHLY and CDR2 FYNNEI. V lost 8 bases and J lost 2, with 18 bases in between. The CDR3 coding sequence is TGTGCCAGCGGGTTACAGGGAGTTTTAAACACCGGGGAGCTGTTTTTT. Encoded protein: CASGLQGVLNTGELFF. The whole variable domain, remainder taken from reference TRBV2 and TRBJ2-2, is EPEVTQTPSHQVTQMGQEVILRCVPISNHLYFYWYRQILGQKVEFLVSFYNNEISEKSEIFDDQFSVERPDGSNFTLKIRSTKLEDSAMYFCASGLQGVLNTGELFFGEGSRLTVL.

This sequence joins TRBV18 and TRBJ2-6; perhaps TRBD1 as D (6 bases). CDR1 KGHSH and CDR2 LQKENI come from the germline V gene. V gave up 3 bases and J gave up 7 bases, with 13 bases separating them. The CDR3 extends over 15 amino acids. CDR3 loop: CASSPDRQVANVLTF. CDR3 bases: TGTGCCAGCTCACCCGACCGACAGGTTGCCAACGTCCTGACTTTC.

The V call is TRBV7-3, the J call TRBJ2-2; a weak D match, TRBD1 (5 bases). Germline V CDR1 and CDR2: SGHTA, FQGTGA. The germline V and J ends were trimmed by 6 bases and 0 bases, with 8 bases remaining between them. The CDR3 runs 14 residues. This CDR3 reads CASSRQPNTGELFF. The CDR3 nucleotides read TGTGCCAGCAGTCGACAGCCGAACACCGGGGAGCTGTTTTTT.

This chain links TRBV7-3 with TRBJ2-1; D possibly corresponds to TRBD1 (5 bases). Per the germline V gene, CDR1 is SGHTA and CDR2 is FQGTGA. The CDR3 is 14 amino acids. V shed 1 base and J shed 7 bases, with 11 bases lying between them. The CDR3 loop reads CASSLMGQTNEQFF. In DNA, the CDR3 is TGTGCCAGCAGCTTAATGGGGCAGACAAATGAGCAGTTCTTC.

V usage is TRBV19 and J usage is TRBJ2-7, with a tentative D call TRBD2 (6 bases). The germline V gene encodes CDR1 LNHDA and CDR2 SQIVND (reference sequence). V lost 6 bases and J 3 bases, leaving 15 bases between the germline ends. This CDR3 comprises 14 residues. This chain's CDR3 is CASRGAGPVYEQYF. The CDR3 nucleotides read TGTGCCAGTAGGGGAGCGGGTCCCGTCTACGAGCAGTACTTC.

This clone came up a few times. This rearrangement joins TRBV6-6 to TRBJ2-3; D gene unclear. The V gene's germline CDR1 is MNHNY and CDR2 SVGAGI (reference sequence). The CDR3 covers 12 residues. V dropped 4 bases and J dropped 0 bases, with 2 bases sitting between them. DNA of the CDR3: TGTGCCAGCAGTTTAAGCACAGATACGCAGTATTTT. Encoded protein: CASSLSTDTQYF.

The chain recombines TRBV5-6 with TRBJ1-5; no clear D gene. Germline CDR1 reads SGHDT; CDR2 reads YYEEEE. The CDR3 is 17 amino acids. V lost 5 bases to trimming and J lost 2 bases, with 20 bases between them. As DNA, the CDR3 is TGTGCCAGCAGGGTCAATAGAGTGAAGCCCTGCAATCAGCCCCAGCATTTT. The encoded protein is CASRVNRVKPCNQPQHF.

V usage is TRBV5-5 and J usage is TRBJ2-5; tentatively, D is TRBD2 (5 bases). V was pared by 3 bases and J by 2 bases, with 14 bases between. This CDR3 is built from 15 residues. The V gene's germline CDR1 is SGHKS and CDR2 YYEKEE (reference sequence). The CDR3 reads CASSSTLTRQETQYF. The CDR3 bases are TGTGCCAGCAGCTCAACCTTAACTAGGCAAGAGACCCAGTACTTC.

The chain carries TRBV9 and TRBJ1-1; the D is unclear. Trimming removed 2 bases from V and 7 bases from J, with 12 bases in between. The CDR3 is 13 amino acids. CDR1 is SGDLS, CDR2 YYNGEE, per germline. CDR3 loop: CASSVRISDEAFF. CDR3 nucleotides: TGTGCCAGCAGCGTCAGAATATCAGATGAAGCTTTCTTT. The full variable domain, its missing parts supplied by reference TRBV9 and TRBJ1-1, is DSGVTQTPKHLITATGQRVTLRCSPRSGDLSVYWYQQSLDQGLQFLIQYYNGEERAKGNILERFSAQQFPDLHSELNLSSLELGDSALYFCASSVRISDEAFFGQGTRLTVV.

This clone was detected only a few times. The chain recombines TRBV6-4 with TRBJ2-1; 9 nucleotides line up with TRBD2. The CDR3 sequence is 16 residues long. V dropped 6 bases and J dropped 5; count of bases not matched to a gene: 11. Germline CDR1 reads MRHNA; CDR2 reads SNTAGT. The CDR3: CASSEPLTSGHNEQFF. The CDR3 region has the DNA TGTGCCAGCAGCGAACCCTTGACTAGCGGACACAATGAGCAGTTCTTC.

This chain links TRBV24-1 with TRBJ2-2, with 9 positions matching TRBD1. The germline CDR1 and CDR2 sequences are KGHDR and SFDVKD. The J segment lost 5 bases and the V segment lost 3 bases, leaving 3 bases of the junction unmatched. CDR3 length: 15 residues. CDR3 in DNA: TGTGCCACCAGTGATCGGGACAGGGCGACCGGGGAGCTGTTTTTT. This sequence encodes CATSDRDRATGELFF.

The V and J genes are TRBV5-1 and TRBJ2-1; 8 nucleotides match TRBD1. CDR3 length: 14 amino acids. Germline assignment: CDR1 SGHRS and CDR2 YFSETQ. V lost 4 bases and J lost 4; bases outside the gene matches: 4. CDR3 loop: CASSGGQEYNEQFF. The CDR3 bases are TGCGCCAGCAGCGGGGGACAGGAGTACAATGAGCAGTTCTTC. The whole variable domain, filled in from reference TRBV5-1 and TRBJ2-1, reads KAGVTQTPRYLIKTRGQQVTLSCSPISGHRSVSWYQQTPGQGLQFLFEYFSETQRNKGNFPGRFSGRQFSNSRSEMNVSTLELGDSALYLCASSGGQEYNEQFFGPGTRLTVL.